The clone carrying this T cell receptor (beta chain) was observed a few times. The antigen remains undetermined. The whole isolated RNA underwent reverse transcription, so sequencing captured expressed TCRB transcripts. Assay used: immunoSEQ multiplex PCR; TCRdb lists only in-frame clones, some missing. The data hold 500,000 to 800,000 clones, with around an eighth observed a single time. The sample is drawn from a study of beta chain features in type 1 diabetes. Study-wide results and caveats: Type 1 diabetes patients had moderately but significantly shorter TCRB CDR3s in all four CD4+ subsets.

Germline V gene lookup returns CDR1 SGHVS and CDR2 FNYEAQ. With 5 bases removed from V and 5 bases from J, the gap between germline ends came to 13 bases. The CDR3 consists of 13 residues. This TCR was sampled from a young man with type 1 diabetes. The V call is TRBV7-6, the J call TRBJ2-7; the D is unclear. Sequences were obtained from naive CD4+ T cells from blood. CDR3 coding DNA: TGTGCCAGCAGCGTATCCGCCCTGAACGAGCAGTACTTC. Translated, it gives CASSVSALNEQYF.